A single sample is the source of the 2 T cell receptor beta chains below, sequenced in a study of vaccination and CD4 T cells after COVID-19. MiXCR, run by TCRdb on the PCR reads, gives a single entry per CDR3 protein. The sample carries 15,000 to 20,000 distinct CDR3 sequences, about 59% recorded once. Sequenced here: CD4+ T cells from blood, sampled before SARS-CoV-2 vaccination. The source of these receptors is a human donor who had recovered from COVID-19.

The genes are TRBV7-9 and TRBJ1-3; no firm D call. Germline V gene lookup returns CDR1 SEHNR and CDR2 FQNEAQ (reference sequence). The germline V and J ends were trimmed by 1 base and 3 bases, with 19 bases remaining between them. The length of the CDR3 is 18 residues. The DNA for the CDR3 is TGTGCCAGCAGCTTAGTACCCCTCAGAGCGCTGAGTGGAAACACCATATATTTT. This gives the protein CASSLVPLRALSGNTIYF.

The V call is TRBV27, the J call TRBJ2-7, with 9 bases fitting TRBD1. CDR3 size: 16 residues. V shed 2 bases, J shed 6 bases, and the junction held 11 bases outside the gene matches. Per germline, CDR1 MNHEY and CDR2 SMNVEV (reference sequence). The CDR3: CASSLQARADRGEQYF. CDR3 nucleotides: TGTGCCAGCAGTTTACAAGCCAGAGCGGACAGGGGCGAGCAGTACTTC.